This TCR beta chain was identified in a study of OX40 agonist ivuxolimab in advanced cancers. The CDR3 extends over 13 amino acids. Germline-derived CDR1 and CDR2 are SGHRS and YFSETQ. Trimming cost V 1 base and J 2 bases, with 5 bases left between them. Here immunoSEQ multiplex PCR was the method, and the copy in TCRdb shows in-frame clones only, minus some. The sample has 77,000 or so clones, 90% seen once. The chain couples TRBV5-1 to TRBJ2-3; D not certain. The TCR was taken from an adult with an advanced solid tumor such as melanoma, head and neck, liver or kidney cancer. The sequenced sample was CD4+ or CD8+ T cells sorted from blood, obtained in a trial of the OX40 agonist ivuxolimab. In DNA, the CDR3 is TGCGCCAGCAGCTTGCCCGTCACAGATACGCAGTATTTT. The encoded protein is CASSLPVTDTQYF.